A single TCR beta chain is shown here with its context. Its cognate antigen is unknown. The authors prepared UMI-labeled TRB cDNA libraries by 5' RACE. Following a re-call of the 5' RACE reads, TCRdb has one entry per CDR3 protein and lacks DNA. The table lists around 63,000 distinct CDR3 sequences. The data are from a study of CXCR3-negative and CXCR3-positive naive CD8 T cells. Study-level background: The libraries together contributed 150 million or so TRB reads, each supplying about 1.5 +/- 0.3 million.

Overall study results and limits: More hydrophobic TRB CDR3s were found in CXCR3-positive naive cells than in CXCR3-negative naive cells. TRB CDR3 properties indicated TCR strength, while surface CD5 was similar across naive subsets. Naive cells used TRBV-TRBJ genes in much the same way whether CXCR3-negative or CXCR3-positive; memory cells did not.

The CDR3 sequence is 14 residues long. Germline CDR1 SQVTM, CDR2 ANQGSEA. Cells that were CD45RO-CCR7+CD27+CD95- constituted naive CD8+ T cells. Material for sequencing was naive CXCR3+ CD8+ T cells from blood. As to subset: CD45RO-CCR7+CD27+CD95- naive CD8+ T cells expressing CXCR3 (TNR3+). This clonotype was sampled from a human donor in good health. Some clones in this sample may be carry-over from other donors' samples. J is TRBJ2-7 and V is TRBV29-1. This chain's CDR3 is CSVEDTGSKYEQYF.